This T cell receptor (beta chain) was sequenced in a study of graft-versus-host responses after intestinal transplantation (TCRdb year 2021). General notes on the study: The transplants that recipients received were multivisceral, liver-intestinal, or isolated intestinal. Every recipient was given anti-thymocyte globulin induction, followed by around three years of maintenance tacrolimus and steroids. After intestinal transplantation, graft-versus-host and host-versus-graft alloreactive T cell clones were followed in the graft, circulation and bone marrow using bulk TCR-beta CDR3 sequencing. To identify alloreactive clones, pre-transplant mixed lymphocyte reaction products were sequenced and then compared with unstimulated pre-transplant donor and recipient T cells. The cohort enrolled 20 to 30 intestinal transplant recipients including one retransplant, and a few patients lacking pretransplant specimens were excluded. A peak of at least 4% donor T cells among recipient peripheral blood mononuclear cells was the definition used for donor T cell macrochimerism. Rather than being sequenced by the commercial service, samples from a few later patients were sequenced in-house on an Illumina MiSeq and processed with MiXCR.

Findings and caveats that apply to the study as a whole: The conclusions were limited by the relatively low number and heterogeneity of the intestinal transplant patients. Patients with donor T cell macrochimerism had high GvH to HvG T cell clonal ratios in their allografts. GvH clones were found in recipient bone marrow, and some of the GvH clones appeared earlier in ileal mucosa or blood, which is consistent with an intestinal mucosal origin. Peak levels of circulating GvH clones were associated with declines in HvG clones early after transplant.

As for this clone: The antigen it binds to is not known. Within one base of it there is no much larger clone, and no base qualities were kept.

Libraries were made using the immunoSEQ multiplex PCR assay. For most patients, genomic DNA was subjected to high-throughput TCR-beta CDR3 sequencing by Adaptive Biotechnologies. As for how the authors treated the data: TCR sequencing data were retrieved from Adaptive's ImmunoSEQ software for around 19 patients, whereas three other patients were processed with MiXCR and VDJtools. CDR3 nucleotide sequences shared between donor and recipient were removed because the origin of such sequences could not be assigned. At least 2-fold expansion over unstimulated cells and a minimum CFSE-low frequency of 0.002% (template counts) or 0.001% (read counts) were required for clones to be classified as alloreactive. Mappable clones were those detected in sequenced pre-transplant spleen, lymph node, or MLR CFSE-low populations of the donor or recipient. Cumulative frequency of alloreactive clones was calculated as a percentage of all sequences weighted by copy number. Not all clones reach the TCRdb copy of this immuneACCESS table, which keeps in-frame sequences only. Checked studies attribute under half of the gap to unresolved V genes and leave the rest unexplained. V and J calls and clone size are given by that table; D and trimming were obtained from the DNA. The sample yields approximately 19,000 clones; over 65% were counted once. The ten largest clones take up 8% of the sample.

CDR1 and CDR2 are read off the germline V gene as ENHRY and SYGVKD. From its cysteine to its phenylalanine, the CDR3 spans 15 amino acids. This entry keeps only the CDR3 DNA: 45 bases, framed from base 1. Trimmed from V: 0 bases; trimmed from J: 1 base; junction bases lacking a gene match: 3. Dithiothreitol, EDTA incubations and collagenase D digestion were used to isolate intraepithelial and lamina propria lymphocytes from graft specimens. Serial intestinal graft biopsy specimens collected up to 600 days after transplant underwent bulk TCR-beta sequencing. The material was ileum tissue, obtained approximately 3 weeks after intestinal transplant. The receptor was derived from a human patient who received an intestinal transplant, so some T cells may come from the graft donor. The rearranged chain carries TRBV10-3 and TRBJ2-7; TRBD2 lines up with 7 middle nucleotides. The CDR3 protein is CAISESGGLSYEQYF. In nucleotide form, the sequence is TGTGCCATCAGTGAGTCGGGGGGACTATCCTACGAGCAGTACTTC.